This T cell receptor beta chain was retrieved from a study of neurological immune-mediated disorders. Study-level points and caveats: The expanded clones of different subjects shared no CDR3 amino acid sequences (suggesting private repertoires in all groups).

This clonotype was observed many times. Its antigen is not known. The V gene lost 2 bases and the J gene lost 8 bases, with 6 bases spanning the gap. The CDR3 has 12 amino acids. TCRdb used MiXCR to reprocess the 5' RACE reads, holding one entry per CDR3 protein. The sample includes under 80,000 distinct CDR3 sequences, roughly an eighth seen only once; the top ten take approximately 7.5%. The chain has TRBV12-3 or TRBV12-4 and TRBJ1-4; D is unresolved. This receptor was obtained from a woman between 45 and 60 years old in good health. Sequences were obtained from PBMCs. CDR3: CASSLSREKLFF. The CDR3 coding sequence is TGTGCCAGCAGTTTAAGTCGCGAAAAACTGTTTTTT.